The present TCR beta chain was sequenced within a study of shared clonotypes between healthy human individuals. The data were produced by immunoSEQ multiplex PCR, yet TCRdb's version contains in-frame clones alone and is incomplete. This sample has approximately 940,000 clones, with approximately 76% found just once. After removal of 6 bases from V and 0 bases from J, the junction contained 14 bases not matched to a gene. The CDR3 contains 19 residues. Germline V gene lookup returns CDR1 LNHDA and CDR2 SQIVND (reference sequence). This clone occurred a few times. The rearrangement links TRBV19 to TRBJ2-2; 9 nucleotides line up with TRBD2. The sample was memory CD4+ T cells sorted from blood. Subset described: CD45RA-negative fraction. The sequence was collected from a man in his late teens or twenties in good health. CDR3 residues: CASSLKPGLALANTGELFF. For the CDR3, the DNA is TGTGCCAGTAGCTTAAAACCGGGACTAGCATTGGCGAACACCGGGGAGCTGTTTTTT.